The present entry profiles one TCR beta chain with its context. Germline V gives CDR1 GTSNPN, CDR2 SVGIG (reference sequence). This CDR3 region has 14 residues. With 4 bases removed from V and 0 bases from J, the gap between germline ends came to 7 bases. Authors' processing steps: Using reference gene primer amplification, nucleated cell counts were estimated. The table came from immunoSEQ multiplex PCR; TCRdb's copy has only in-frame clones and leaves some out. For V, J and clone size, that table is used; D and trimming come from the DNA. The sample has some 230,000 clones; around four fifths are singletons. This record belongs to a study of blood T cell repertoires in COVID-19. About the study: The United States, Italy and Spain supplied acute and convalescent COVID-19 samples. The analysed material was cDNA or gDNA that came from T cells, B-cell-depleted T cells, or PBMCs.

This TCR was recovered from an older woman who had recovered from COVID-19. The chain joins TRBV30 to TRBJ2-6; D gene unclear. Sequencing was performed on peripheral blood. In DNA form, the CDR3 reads TGTGCCTGGATAAAATCCTCTGGGGCCAACGTCCTGACTTTC. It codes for CAWIKSSGANVLTF.